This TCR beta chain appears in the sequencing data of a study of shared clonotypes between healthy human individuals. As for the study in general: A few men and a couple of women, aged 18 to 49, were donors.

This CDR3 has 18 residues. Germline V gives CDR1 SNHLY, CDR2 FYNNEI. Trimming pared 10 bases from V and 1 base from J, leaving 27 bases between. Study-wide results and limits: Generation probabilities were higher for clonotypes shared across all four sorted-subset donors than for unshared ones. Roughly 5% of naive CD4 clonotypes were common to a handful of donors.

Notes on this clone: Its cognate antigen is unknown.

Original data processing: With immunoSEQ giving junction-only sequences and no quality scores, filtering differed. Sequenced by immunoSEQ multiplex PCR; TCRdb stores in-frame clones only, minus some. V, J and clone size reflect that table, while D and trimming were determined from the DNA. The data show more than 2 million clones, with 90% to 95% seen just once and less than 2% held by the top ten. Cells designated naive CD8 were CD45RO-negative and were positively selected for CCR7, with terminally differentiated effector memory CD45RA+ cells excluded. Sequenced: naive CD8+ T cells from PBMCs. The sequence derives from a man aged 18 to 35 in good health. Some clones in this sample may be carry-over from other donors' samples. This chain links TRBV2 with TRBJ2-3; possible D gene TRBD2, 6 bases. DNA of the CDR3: TGTGCCACCTTCGGGAGTGGTGAGAAAGGGGCTGGCACAGATACGCAGTATTTT. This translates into CATFGSGEKGAGTDTQYF.